This T cell receptor (beta chain) was sequenced in a study of T cell changes during pregnancy in multiple sclerosis. Produced via immunoSEQ multiplex PCR; TCRdb's table is partial and in-frame only. The table has about 50,000 clones, roughly nine tenths seen once. V lost 0 bases to trimming and J lost 2 bases, with 5 bases between them. The CDR3 contains 15 residues. CDR1 and CDR2 from the germline V gene are MNHNY and SVGAGI (reference sequence). Sequences were derived from CD4+ T cells from peripheral blood mononuclear cells, sampled after pregnancy. This receptor was taken from a female donor with multiple sclerosis, enrolled in a pregnancy study. This chain joins TRBV6-6 and TRBJ2-6; D gene ambiguous. The CDR3 loop is CASSYSAAGANVLTF. CDR3 bases: TGTGCCAGCAGTTACTCGGCGGCTGGGGCCAACGTCCTGACTTTC.